These 5 T cell receptor beta chains share one sample of origin, sequenced in a study of T-cell memory formation after mild COVID-19. One entry per CDR3 protein, called by TCRdb with MiXCR from the 5' RACE reads. Of hundreds of thousands of distinct CDR3 sequences listed, about 20% were seen once; the top ten hold around 12%. Sequencing used PBMCs or a T cell subset sorted from them (not recorded which). These TCRs come from an adult woman who had mild COVID-19 (a few samples of this study predate the infection). Cell type and time point are not known.

In this sample, this clonotype turned up many times. This sequence joins TRBV18 and TRBJ2-1; possibly TRBD1 or TRBD2 for D (5 bases each). The CDR3 loop spans 13 amino acids. The V end was cut by 3 bases, the J end by 8 bases, with 11 bases between. The germline CDR1 and CDR2 sequences are KGHSH and LQKENI. The CDR3 DNA is TGTGCCAGCTCACCTAACGGGGCGGATGAGCAGTTCTTC. Translated: CASSPNGADEQFF.

The genes are TRBV24-1 and TRBJ2-2; 7 bases map to TRBD1. CDR1 is KGHDR, CDR2 SFDVKD, per germline. The J segment lost 6 bases and the V segment lost 3 bases, leaving 6 bases of the junction unmatched. The CDR3 has 15 amino acids. The CDR3 nucleotides are TGTGCCACCAGTGATCCAGGGGGATGGGCCGGGGAGCTGTTTTTT. Translated, it gives CATSDPGGWAGELFF.

Only a few counts were recorded for this clonotype. The V and J genes are TRBV18 and TRBJ2-7; D tentatively fits TRBD1 or TRBD2 (7 bases each). Trimming removed 3 bases at V and 2 bases at J, with 14 bases between. This CDR3 region has 15 residues. Per the germline V gene, CDR1 is KGHSH and CDR2 is LQKENI. CDR3 region: CASSPPTGRAYEQYF. The CDR3 DNA is TGTGCCAGCTCACCGCCGACAGGGAGGGCCTACGAGCAGTACTTC. The full variable domain, with the rest looked up from reference TRBV18 and TRBJ2-7, is NAGVMQNPRHLVRRRGQEARLRCSPMKGHSHVYWYRQLPEEGLKFMVYLQKENIIDESGMPKERFSAEFPKEGPSILRIQQVVRGDSAAYFCASSPPTGRAYEQYFGPGTRLTVT.

The genes are TRBV5-1 and TRBJ2-1; the D is unclear. Trimming removed 3 bases from V and 5 bases from J, with 12 bases in between. The CDR3 extends over 14 amino acids. Germline loops: CDR1 SGHRS, CDR2 YFSETQ. DNA for the CDR3: TGCGCCAGCAGCTCCCCAATGCTAAACAATGAGCAGTTCTTC. This sequence encodes CASSSPMLNNEQFF.

The genes are TRBV28 and TRBJ2-7, with no clear D. V dropped 3 bases and J dropped 0 bases, with 12 bases sitting between them. CDR3 length equals 15 residues. Germline assignment: CDR1 MDHEN and CDR2 SYDVKM. CDR3 residues: CASSFPPANSYEQYF. The CDR3 bases are TGTGCCAGCAGTTTCCCCCCCGCCAACTCCTACGAGCAGTACTTC. Variable domain in full (rest from reference TRBV28 and TRBJ2-7): DVKVTQSSRYLVKRTGEKVFLECVQDMDHENMFWYRQDPGLGLRLIYFSYDVKMKEKGDIPEGYSVSREKKERFSLILESASTNQTSMYLCASSFPPANSYEQYFGPGTRLTVT.